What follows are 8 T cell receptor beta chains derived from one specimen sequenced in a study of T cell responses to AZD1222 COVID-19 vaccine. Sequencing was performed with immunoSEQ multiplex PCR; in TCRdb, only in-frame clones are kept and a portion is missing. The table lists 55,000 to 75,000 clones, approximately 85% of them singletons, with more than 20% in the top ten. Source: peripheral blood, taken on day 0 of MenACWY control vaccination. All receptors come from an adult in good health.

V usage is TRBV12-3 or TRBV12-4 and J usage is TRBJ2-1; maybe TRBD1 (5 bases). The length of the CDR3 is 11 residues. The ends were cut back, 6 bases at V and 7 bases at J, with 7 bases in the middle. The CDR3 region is CASSPGNEQFF. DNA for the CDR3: TGTGCCAGCAGCCCAGGGAATGAGCAGTTCTTC.

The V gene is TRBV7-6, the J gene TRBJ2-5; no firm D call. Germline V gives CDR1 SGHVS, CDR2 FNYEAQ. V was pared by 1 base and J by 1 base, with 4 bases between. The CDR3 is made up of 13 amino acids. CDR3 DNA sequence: TGTGCCAGCAGCTTAGGGGTCCAAGAGACCCAGTACTTC. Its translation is CASSLGVQETQYF.

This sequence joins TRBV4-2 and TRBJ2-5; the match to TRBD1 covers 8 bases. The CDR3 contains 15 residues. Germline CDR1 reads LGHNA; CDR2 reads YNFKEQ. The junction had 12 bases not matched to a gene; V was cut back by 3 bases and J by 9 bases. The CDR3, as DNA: TGTGCCAGCAGCCAGAAGACAGGGGAGGAGGTGGCCCAGTACTTC. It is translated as CASSQKTGEEVAQYF.

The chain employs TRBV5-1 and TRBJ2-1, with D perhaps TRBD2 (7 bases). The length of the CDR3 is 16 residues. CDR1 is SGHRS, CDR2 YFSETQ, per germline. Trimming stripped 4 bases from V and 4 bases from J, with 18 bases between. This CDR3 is CASSDPLAGAYNEQFF. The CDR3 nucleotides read TGCGCCAGCAGCGATCCCTTGGCGGGGGCGTACAATGAGCAGTTCTTC.

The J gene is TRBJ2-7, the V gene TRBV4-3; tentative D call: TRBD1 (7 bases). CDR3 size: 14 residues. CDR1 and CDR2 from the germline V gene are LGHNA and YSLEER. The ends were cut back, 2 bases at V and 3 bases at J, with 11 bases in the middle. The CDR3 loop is CASSQWGDSYEQYF. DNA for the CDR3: TGCGCCAGCAGCCAATGGGGGGACAGCTACGAGCAGTACTTC.

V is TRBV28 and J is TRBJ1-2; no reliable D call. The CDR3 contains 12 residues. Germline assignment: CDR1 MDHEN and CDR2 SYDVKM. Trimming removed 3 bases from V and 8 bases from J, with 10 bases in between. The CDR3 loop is CASSFSGDGYTF. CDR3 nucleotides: TGTGCCAGCAGTTTCTCAGGCGACGGCTACACCTTC.

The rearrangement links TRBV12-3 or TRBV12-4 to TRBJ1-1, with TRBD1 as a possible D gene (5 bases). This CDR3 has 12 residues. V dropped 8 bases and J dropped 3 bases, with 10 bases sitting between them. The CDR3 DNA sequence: TGTGCCAGCCTGAAGGGGTACACTGAAGCTTTCTTT. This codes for CASLKGYTEAFF.

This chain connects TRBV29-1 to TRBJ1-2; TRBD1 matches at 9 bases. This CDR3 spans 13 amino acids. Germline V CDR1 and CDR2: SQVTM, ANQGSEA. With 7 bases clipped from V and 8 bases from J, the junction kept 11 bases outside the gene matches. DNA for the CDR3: TGCAGCGCACAGGGGGCTTATCTCCAGGGCTACACCTTC. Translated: CSAQGAYLQGYTF.